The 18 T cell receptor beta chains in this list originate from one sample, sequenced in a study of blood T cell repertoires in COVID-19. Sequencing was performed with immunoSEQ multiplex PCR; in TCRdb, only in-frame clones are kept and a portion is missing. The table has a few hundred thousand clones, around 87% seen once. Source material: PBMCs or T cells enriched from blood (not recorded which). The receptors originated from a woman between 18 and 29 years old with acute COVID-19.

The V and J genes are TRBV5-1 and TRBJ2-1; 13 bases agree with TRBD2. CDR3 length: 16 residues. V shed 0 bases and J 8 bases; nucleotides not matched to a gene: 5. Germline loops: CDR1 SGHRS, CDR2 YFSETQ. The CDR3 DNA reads TGCGCCAGCAGCTTGGGTCGGACTAGCGGGAGTTATGAGCAGTTCTTC. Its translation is CASSLGRTSGSYEQFF.

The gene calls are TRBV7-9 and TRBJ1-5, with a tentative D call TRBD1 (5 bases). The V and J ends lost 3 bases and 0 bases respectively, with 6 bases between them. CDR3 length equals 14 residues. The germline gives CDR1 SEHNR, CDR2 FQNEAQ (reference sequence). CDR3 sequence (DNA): TGTGCCAGCAGCTTTCAGGGTAGCAATCAGCCCCAGCATTTT. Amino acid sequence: CASSFQGSNQPQHF.

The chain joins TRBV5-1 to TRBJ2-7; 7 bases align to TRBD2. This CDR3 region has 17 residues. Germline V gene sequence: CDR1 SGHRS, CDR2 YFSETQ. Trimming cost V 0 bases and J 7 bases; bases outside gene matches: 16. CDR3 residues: CASSLEWSSGDPGEQYF. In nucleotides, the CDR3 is TGCGCCAGCAGCTTGGAGTGGTCTAGCGGAGACCCTGGAGAGCAGTACTTC.

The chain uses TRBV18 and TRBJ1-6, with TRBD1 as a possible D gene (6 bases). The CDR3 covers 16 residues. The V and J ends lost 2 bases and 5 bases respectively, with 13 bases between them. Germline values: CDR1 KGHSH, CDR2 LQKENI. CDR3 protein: CASSPGARGDNSPLHF. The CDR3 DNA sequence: TGTGCCAGCTCACCAGGGGCCAGGGGTGATAATTCACCCCTCCACTTT.

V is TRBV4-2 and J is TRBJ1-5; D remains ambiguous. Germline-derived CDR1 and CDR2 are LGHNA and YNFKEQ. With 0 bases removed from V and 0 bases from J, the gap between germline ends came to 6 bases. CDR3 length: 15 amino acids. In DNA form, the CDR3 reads TGTGCCAGCAGCCAAGATCCCTATAGCAATCAGCCCCAGCATTTT. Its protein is CASSQDPYSNQPQHF.

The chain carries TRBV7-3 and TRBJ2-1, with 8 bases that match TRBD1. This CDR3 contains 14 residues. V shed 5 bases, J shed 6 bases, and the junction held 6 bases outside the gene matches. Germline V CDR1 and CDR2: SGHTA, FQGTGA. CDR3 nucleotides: TGTGCCAGCAGCCTGACAGGGGAATTCAATGAGCAGTTCTTC. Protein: CASSLTGEFNEQFF.

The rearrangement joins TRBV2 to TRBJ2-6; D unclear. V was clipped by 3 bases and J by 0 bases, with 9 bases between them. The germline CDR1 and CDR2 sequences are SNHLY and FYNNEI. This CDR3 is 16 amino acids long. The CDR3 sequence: CASSEALFSGANVLTF. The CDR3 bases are TGTGCCAGCAGTGAGGCCTTATTCTCTGGGGCCAACGTCCTGACTTTC.

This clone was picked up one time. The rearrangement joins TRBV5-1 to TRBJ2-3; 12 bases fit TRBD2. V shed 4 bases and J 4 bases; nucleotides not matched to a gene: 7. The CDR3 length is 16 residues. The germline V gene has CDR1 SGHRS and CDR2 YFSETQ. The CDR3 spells CASSTGLAGRADTQYF. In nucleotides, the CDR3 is TGCGCCAGCAGCACCGGACTAGCGGGGAGGGCAGATACGCAGTATTTT.

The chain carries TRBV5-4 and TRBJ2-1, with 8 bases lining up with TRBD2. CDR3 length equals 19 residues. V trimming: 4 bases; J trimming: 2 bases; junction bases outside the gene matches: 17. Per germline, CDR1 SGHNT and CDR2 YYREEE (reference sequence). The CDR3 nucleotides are TGTGCCAGCAGCCCCGGGACTAGACACAGGAATGGCCCCTACAATGAGCAGTTCTTC. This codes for CASSPGTRHRNGPYNEQFF.

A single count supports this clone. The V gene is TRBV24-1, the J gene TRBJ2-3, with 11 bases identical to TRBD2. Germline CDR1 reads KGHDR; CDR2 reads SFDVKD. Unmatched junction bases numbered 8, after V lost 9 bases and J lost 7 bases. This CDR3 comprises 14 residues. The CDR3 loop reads CATLLAGAANTQYF. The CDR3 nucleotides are TGTGCCACCTTACTAGCGGGAGCAGCTAATACGCAGTATTTT.

In DNA form, the CDR3 reads TGTGCCAGCAGTTACTCGAGCCCCCTAGCGCGCGAGCAGTTCTTC. Its protein is CASSYSSPLAREQFF. The chain has TRBV6-5 and TRBJ2-1, with a possible D match to TRBD2 (6 bases). The CDR3 totals 15 residues. Germline V CDR1 and CDR2: MNHEY, SVGAGI. V was pared by 0 bases and J by 10 bases, with 16 bases between.

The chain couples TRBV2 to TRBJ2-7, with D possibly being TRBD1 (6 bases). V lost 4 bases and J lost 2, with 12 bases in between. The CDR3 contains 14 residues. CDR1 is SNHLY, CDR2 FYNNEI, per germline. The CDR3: CASSVEQGTYEQYF. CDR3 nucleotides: TGTGCCAGCAGTGTAGAACAGGGAACCTACGAGCAGTACTTC.

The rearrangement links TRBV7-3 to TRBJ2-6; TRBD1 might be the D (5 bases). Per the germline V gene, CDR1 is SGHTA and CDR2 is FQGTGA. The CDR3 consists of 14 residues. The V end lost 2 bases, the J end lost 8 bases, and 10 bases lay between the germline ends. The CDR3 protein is CASSLEGVTNVLTF. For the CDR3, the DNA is TGTGCCAGCAGCTTAGAAGGGGTGACCAACGTCCTGACTTTC.

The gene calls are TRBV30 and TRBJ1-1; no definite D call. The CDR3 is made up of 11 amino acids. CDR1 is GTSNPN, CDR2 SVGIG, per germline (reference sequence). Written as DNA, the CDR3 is TGTGTCGCAGTGATGAACACTGAAGCTTTCTTT. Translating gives CVAVMNTEAFF. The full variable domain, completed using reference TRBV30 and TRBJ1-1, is SQTIHQWPATLVQPVGSPLSLECTVEGTSNPNLYWYRQAAGRGLQLLFYSVGIGQISSEVPQNLSASRPQDRQFILSSKKLLLSDSGFYLCVAVMNTEAFFGQGTRLTVV.

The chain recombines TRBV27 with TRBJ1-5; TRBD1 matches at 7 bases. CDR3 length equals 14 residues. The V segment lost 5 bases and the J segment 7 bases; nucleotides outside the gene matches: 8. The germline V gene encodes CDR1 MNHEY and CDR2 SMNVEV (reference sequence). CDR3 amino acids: CASSPETGTQPQHF. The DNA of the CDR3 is TGTGCCAGCAGTCCAGAGACAGGGACCCAGCCCCAGCATTTT.

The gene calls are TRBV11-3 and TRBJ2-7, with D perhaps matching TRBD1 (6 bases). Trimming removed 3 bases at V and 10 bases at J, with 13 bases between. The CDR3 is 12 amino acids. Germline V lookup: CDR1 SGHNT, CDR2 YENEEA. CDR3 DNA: TGTGCCAGCAGCTTGGGATCAGGGGACCAGTACTTC. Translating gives CASSLGSGDQYF.

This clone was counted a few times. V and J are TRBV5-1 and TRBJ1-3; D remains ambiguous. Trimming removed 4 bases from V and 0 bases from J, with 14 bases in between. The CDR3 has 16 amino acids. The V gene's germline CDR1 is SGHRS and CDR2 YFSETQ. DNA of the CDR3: TGCGCCAGCAGCACGTTCACGACGGGCTCTGGAAACACCATATATTTT. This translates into CASSTFTTGSGNTIYF.

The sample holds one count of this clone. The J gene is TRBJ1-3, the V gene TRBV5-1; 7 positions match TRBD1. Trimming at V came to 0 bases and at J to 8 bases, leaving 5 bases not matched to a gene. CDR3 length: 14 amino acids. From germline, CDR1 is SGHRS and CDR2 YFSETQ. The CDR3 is CASSLATGEYTIYF. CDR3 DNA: TGCGCCAGCAGCTTGGCCACAGGGGAATACACCATATATTTT.